The present T cell receptor beta chain was sequenced within a study of CD8 T cells in ankylosing spondylitis. Study-level points and caveats: Seemingly distinctive of ankylosing spondylitis blood was a TCR beta motif formed by eight highly homologous variants.

This clonotype was detected many times. The antigen is not known. The TCR beta libraries were generated through quantitative 5'-RACE incorporating molecular barcodes. TCRdb reanalysed the 5' RACE reads using MiXCR and keeps one entry per CDR3 protein. The sample holds approximately 400,000 distinct CDR3 sequences; roughly a quarter are singletons and the top ten take roughly 0.9%. The sample comprised blood, either unsorted or a sorted T cell fraction (not recorded which). The clonotype comes from a male donor with ankylosing spondylitis.

CDR3 region: CSVGDGGEKLFF. In DNA form, the CDR3 reads TGCAGCGTTGGGGACGGCGGCGAAAAACTGTTTTTT. This chain joins TRBV29-1 and TRBJ1-4; maybe TRBD1 (5 bases). The CDR3 sequence is 12 residues long. Deletions cut 4 bases from V and 8 bases from J, with 11 bases between. Per the germline V gene, CDR1 is SQVTM and CDR2 is ANQGSEA.